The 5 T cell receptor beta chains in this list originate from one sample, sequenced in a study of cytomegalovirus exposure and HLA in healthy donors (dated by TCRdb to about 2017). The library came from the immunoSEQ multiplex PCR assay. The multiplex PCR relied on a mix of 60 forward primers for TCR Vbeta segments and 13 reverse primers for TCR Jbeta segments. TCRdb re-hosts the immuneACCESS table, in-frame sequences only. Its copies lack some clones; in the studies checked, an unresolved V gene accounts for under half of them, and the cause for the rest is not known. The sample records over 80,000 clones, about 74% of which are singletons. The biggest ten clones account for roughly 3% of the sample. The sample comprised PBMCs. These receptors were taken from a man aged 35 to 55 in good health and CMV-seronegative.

CDR3 region: CASSSGRGSYEQYF. The CDR3 nucleotides are TGTGCCAGCAGTTCCGGGAGGGGCTCCTACGAGCAGTACTTC. J is TRBJ2-7 and V is TRBV7-9; the match to TRBD2 covers 8 bases. V was pared by 6 bases and J by 0 bases, with 4 bases of the junction left unmatched. Germline CDR1 reads SEHNR; CDR2 reads FQNEAQ (reference sequence). CDR3 length equals 14 residues.

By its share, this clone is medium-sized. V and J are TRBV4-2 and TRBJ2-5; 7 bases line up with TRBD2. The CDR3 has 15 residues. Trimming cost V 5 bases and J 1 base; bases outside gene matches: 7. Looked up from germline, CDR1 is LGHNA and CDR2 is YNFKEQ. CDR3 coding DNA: TGTGCCAGCAGCTCCAGCGGGGAGATCCAAGAGACCCAGTACTTC. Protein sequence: CASSSSGEIQETQYF.

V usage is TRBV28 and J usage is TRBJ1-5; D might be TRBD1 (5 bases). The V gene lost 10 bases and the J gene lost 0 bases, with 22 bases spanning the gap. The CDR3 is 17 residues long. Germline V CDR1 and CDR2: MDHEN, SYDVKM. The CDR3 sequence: CATLEGPGVYSNQPQHF. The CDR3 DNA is TGTGCCACCTTGGAGGGGCCGGGGGTCTATAGCAATCAGCCCCAGCATTTT.

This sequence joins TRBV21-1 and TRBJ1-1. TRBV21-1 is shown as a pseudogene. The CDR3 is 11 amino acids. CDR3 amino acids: CASSPLTEAFF. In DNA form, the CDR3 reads TGTGCCAGCAGCCCTCTCACTGAAGCTTTCTTT.

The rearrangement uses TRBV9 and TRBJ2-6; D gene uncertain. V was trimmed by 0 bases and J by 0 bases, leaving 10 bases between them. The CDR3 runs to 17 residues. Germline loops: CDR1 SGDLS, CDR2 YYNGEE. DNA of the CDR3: TGTGCCAGCAGCGTAGCTTCGACACACTCTGGGGCCAACGTCCTGACTTTC. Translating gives CASSVASTHSGANVLTF.